These 9 T cell receptor beta chains were sequenced from one sample in a study of long-term antiretroviral therapy in people with HIV. Running of the v3.0 immunoSEQ assay took place at survey level. The data were produced by immunoSEQ multiplex PCR, yet TCRdb's version contains in-frame clones alone and is incomplete. Here the sample spans almost 20,000 clones, 75% to 90% being singletons. The sample here was unsorted PBMCs, taken 0.2 years after starting antiretroviral therapy. These receptors came from a woman in her forties with HIV.

The V gene is TRBV5-1, the J gene TRBJ2-6, with unresolved D. The CDR3 spans 16 residues. Germline V gene lookup returns CDR1 SGHRS and CDR2 YFSETQ. Deletions cut 7 bases from V and 0 bases from J, with 14 bases between. CDR3 sequence: CASLPESRSGANVLTF. The CDR3 region has the DNA TGCGCCAGCTTACCCGAAAGCCGCTCTGGGGCCAACGTCCTGACTTTC.

The chain links TRBV11-2 to TRBJ2-3, with TRBD2 matching 7 bases. The V and J ends lost 3 bases and 0 bases, in that order; junction bases with no gene match: 6. The CDR3 runs to 16 residues. The germline CDR1 and CDR2 sequences are SGHAT and FQNNGV. The CDR3 DNA reads as TGTGCCAGCAGCTTCGTCCGAGCGGGGAGCACAGATACGCAGTATTTT. This gives the protein CASSFVRAGSTDTQYF. Complete variable domain (other parts from reference TRBV11-2 and TRBJ2-3): EAGVAQSPRYKIIEKRQSVAFWCNPISGHATLYWYQQILGQGPKLLIQFQNNGVVDDSQLPKDRFSAERLKGVDSTLKIQPAKLEDSAVYLCASSFVRAGSTDTQYFGPGTRLTVL.

The chain links TRBV5-8 to TRBJ1-2; 7 nucleotides align to TRBD1. The CDR3 runs to 15 residues. CDR1 and CDR2 (germline): SGHTS, YDEGEE. Trimming cost V 3 bases and J 4 bases; bases outside gene matches: 9. This CDR3 reads CASSSPRQGAYGYTF. CDR3 nucleotides: TGTGCCAGCAGCTCACCTAGACAGGGTGCCTATGGCTACACCTTC.

The chain is built from TRBV5-6 and TRBJ2-3, with TRBD2 matching over 9 bases. The germline gives CDR1 SGHDT, CDR2 YYEEEE. This CDR3 region has 14 residues. The J segment lost 3 bases and the V segment lost 5 bases, leaving 4 bases of the junction unmatched. The CDR3 reads CASRETSGTDTQYF. Written as DNA, the CDR3 is TGTGCCAGCAGAGAGACTAGCGGTACAGATACGCAGTATTTT.

The chain uses TRBV6-5 and TRBJ1-4; 9 bases align to TRBD1. Germline-derived CDR1 and CDR2 are MNHEY and SVGAGI. The ends lost 6 bases at V and 4 bases at J; junction bases unmatched: 6. This CDR3 has 15 amino acids. The CDR3 spells CASSSGTGINEKLFF. CDR3 nucleotides: TGTGCCAGCAGCTCCGGGACAGGGATTAATGAAAAACTGTTTTTT.

This chain uses TRBV10-1 with TRBJ2-2; 8 nucleotides align to TRBD1. This CDR3 has 13 residues. V gave up 4 bases and J gave up 6 bases; unmatched junction bases: 1. Germline CDR1 is WNHNN and CDR2 is SYGVQD (reference sequence). This CDR3 is CASSADRAGELFF. DNA of the CDR3: TGCGCCAGCAGTGCGGACAGGGCCGGGGAGCTGTTTTTT.

The V call is TRBV25-1, the J call TRBJ1-3; 7 nucleotides agree with TRBD1. CDR1 and CDR2 (germline): MGHDK, SYGVNS. The CDR3 has 16 residues. Trimming cost V 7 bases and J 4 bases; bases outside gene matches: 13. In DNA form, the CDR3 reads TGTGCCAGCACCATCTTTACAGGGGCTAGCGGAAACACCATATATTTT. Amino acid sequence: CASTIFTGASGNTIYF.

V is TRBV18 and J is TRBJ1-1, with D unclear. The CDR3 is 13 residues long. The V end was cut by 4 bases, the J end by 2 bases, with 8 bases between. Germline-derived CDR1 and CDR2 are KGHSH and LQKENI. CDR3 bases: TGTGCCAGCTCACAGATTCCCAACACTGAAGCTTTCTTT. This codes for CASSQIPNTEAFF.

In this sample, this clone turned up once. The rearrangement links TRBV28 to TRBJ2-3; D is unresolved. The CDR3 covers 14 residues. V was pared by 2 bases and J by 0 bases, with 6 bases between. The V gene's germline CDR1 is MDHEN and CDR2 SYDVKM. CDR3 in DNA: TGTGCCAGCAGTTTAGACCAGAGCACAGATACGCAGTATTTT. Its translation is CASSLDQSTDTQYF.